These 26 T cell receptor beta chains were sequenced from one sample in a study of beta chain features in type 1 diabetes. Study results and limitations: All four CD4+ subsets from Type 1 diabetes patients carried moderately but significantly shorter TCRB CDR3s.

Their specific antigens are unknown. Expressed TCRB transcripts were sequenced, since all the RNA that had been isolated was reverse transcribed. This table comes from immunoSEQ multiplex PCR, and its TCRdb copy is limited to in-frame clones, with some not included. The table has about 260,000 clones, roughly 22% seen once. Sequencing was performed on naive CD4+ T cells from blood. The receptor source for this set is a woman aged 40-49 years with type 1 diabetes.

J is TRBJ2-1 and V is TRBV2; D may be TRBD1 (5 bases). V lost 4 bases, J lost 9 bases, and 10 bases lay in between. CDR1 and CDR2 (germline): SNHLY, FYNNEI. The CDR3 runs to 12 residues. The CDR3 protein is CASSADRGEQFF. The CDR3 bases are TGTGCCAGCAGTGCCGACAGAGGTGAGCAGTTCTTC.

The V call is TRBV7-9, the J call TRBJ1-2; 7 nucleotides match TRBD1. The CDR3 covers 13 residues. Germline loops: CDR1 SEHNR, CDR2 FQNEAQ (reference sequence). V was pared by 5 bases and J by 2 bases, with 2 bases of the junction left unmatched. DNA of the CDR3: TGTGCCAGCAGCGCAGGGGGGAACTATGGCTACACCTTC. This translates into CASSAGGNYGYTF.

This chain links TRBV29-1 with TRBJ2-3; the D is unclear. The germline V gene has CDR1 SQVTM and CDR2 ANQGSEA. The CDR3 consists of 12 residues. Trimming cost V 5 bases and J 2 bases, with 8 bases left between them. The CDR3 nucleotides read TGCAGCGTTAGTACTTCCACAGATACGCAGTATTTT. It translates to CSVSTSTDTQYF.

The rearrangement joins TRBV7-2 to TRBJ2-7; 8 positions match TRBD1. Germline V gene sequence: CDR1 SGHTA, CDR2 FQGNSA. The CDR3 is made up of 15 amino acids. Trimming cost V 5 bases and J 1 base; bases outside gene matches: 7. The CDR3 sequence is CASSTRTGISYEQYF. The CDR3 DNA reads TGTGCCAGCAGCACGAGGACAGGGATATCCTACGAGCAGTACTTC.

The chain joins TRBV29-1 to TRBJ1-5; weak D call: TRBD1 (6 bases). Germline V lookup: CDR1 SQVTM, CDR2 ANQGSEA. The ends were cut back, 6 bases at V and 9 bases at J, with 15 bases in the middle. The CDR3 contains 12 residues. CDR3 DNA sequence: TGCAGCGTAGTCTCAGGGGAGGGGCCCCAGCATTTT. As protein: CSVVSGEGPQHF.

This clone occurred a few times. The chain joins TRBV29-1 to TRBJ2-1, with 9 bases aligning to TRBD2. In germline, CDR1 is SQVTM, CDR2 ANQGSEA. With V trimmed by 4 bases and J by 8 bases, 6 bases remained unmatched. The CDR3 contains 13 residues. In DNA form, the CDR3 reads TGCAGCGTTGTGGGGAGCGGGAGGTATGAGCAGTTCTTC. Translated, it gives CSVVGSGRYEQFF.

V is TRBV7-2 and J is TRBJ2-1; the D is unclear. This CDR3 spans 12 amino acids. Germline-derived CDR1 and CDR2 are SGHTA and FQGNSA. Trimming pared 5 bases from V and 5 bases from J, leaving 7 bases between. The CDR3 DNA is TGTGCCAGCAGCCTACGAAACAATGAGCAGTTCTTC. It is translated as CASSLRNNEQFF.

There are a few counts of this clone. In DNA, the CDR3 is TGTGCCTCCTGGGACAGGGCTAATGAAAAACTGTTTTTT. Its protein is CASWDRANEKLFF. The rearrangement links TRBV30 to TRBJ1-4; TRBD1 agrees at 9 bases. Trimming took 7 bases from V and 3 from J; bases not matched to a gene: 3. This CDR3 is built from 13 residues. Germline-derived CDR1 and CDR2 are GTSNPN and SVGIG (reference sequence). The whole variable domain, remainder taken from reference TRBV30 and TRBJ1-4, is SQTIHQWPATLVQPVGSPLSLECTVEGTSNPNLYWYRQAAGRGLQLLFYSVGIGQISSEVPQNLSASRPQDRQFILSSKKLLLSDSGFYLCASWDRANEKLFFGSGTQLSVL.

This clone appeared a few times. The J gene is TRBJ1-4, the V gene TRBV4-1, with a tentative D call TRBD1 (6 bases). Trimming took off 1 base at V and 8 bases at J, with 11 bases between the two ends. The CDR3 length is 14 residues. Germline CDR1 reads MGHRA; CDR2 reads YSYEKL. The CDR3 protein is CASSQGGQGEKLFF. The CDR3 DNA reads as TGCGCCAGCAGCCAAGGGGGACAAGGGGAAAAACTGTTTTTT.

The chain joins TRBV10-3 to TRBJ2-1; 9 bases match TRBD2. The germline V gene encodes CDR1 ENHRY and CDR2 SYGVKD. The CDR3 loop spans 14 amino acids. Unmatched junction bases numbered 7, after V lost 7 bases and J lost 6 bases. The DNA of the CDR3 is TGTGCCATCAAGAGCGGGAGGCATGGCAATGAGCAGTTCTTC. Amino acid sequence: CAIKSGRHGNEQFF.

The table lists this clone with a few counts. The chain combines TRBV25-1 with TRBJ2-7, with 9 bases lining up with TRBD1. With 3 bases clipped from V and 5 bases from J, the junction kept 14 bases outside the gene matches. This CDR3 is built from 17 residues. Germline lookup yields CDR1 MGHDK and CDR2 SYGVNS. CDR3 sequence reads: CASSELGQGNRFDEQYF. DNA of the CDR3: TGTGCCAGCAGTGAGCTTGGACAGGGGAATAGGTTCGACGAGCAGTACTTC.

This clone has a single count. The V gene is TRBV5-4, the J gene TRBJ2-3; 7 bases fit TRBD2. V gave up 4 bases and J gave up 8 bases; unmatched junction bases: 7. This CDR3 region has 13 residues. The germline gives CDR1 SGHNT, CDR2 YYREEE (reference sequence). CDR3 sequence reads: CASSPTWGGTQYF. Here the CDR3 DNA reads TGTGCCAGCAGCCCGACGTGGGGGGGTACGCAGTATTTT.

This clone was picked up a small number of times. The J gene is TRBJ2-6, the V gene TRBV4-3, with 9 bases identical to TRBD1. Germline loops: CDR1 LGHNA, CDR2 YSLEER. The CDR3 sequence is 20 residues long. Trimming cost V 3 bases and J 0 bases; bases outside gene matches: 12. The CDR3 DNA reads as TGCGCCAGCAGCCATGCTAGGGGACAGGGTTTTTCCTCTGGGGCCAACGTCCTGACTTTC. Its protein product is CASSHARGQGFSSGANVLTF.

The chain couples TRBV5-1 to TRBJ2-7; no definite D call. The CDR3 loop spans 14 amino acids. Between the trimmed V and J ends, which lost 3 bases and 1 base, there was a span of 11 bases. From germline, CDR1 is SGHRS and CDR2 YFSETQ. CDR3 DNA sequence: TGCGCCAGCAGCTACGAGGTGCCTTCCTACGAGCAGTACTTC. Its translation is CASSYEVPSYEQYF.

A few counts support this clone. V usage is TRBV28 and J usage is TRBJ1-1; D not certain. V lost 10 bases and J lost 5, with 14 bases in between. Germline lookup yields CDR1 MDHEN and CDR2 SYDVKM. The CDR3 extends over 12 amino acids. As DNA, the CDR3 is TGTGCCACCCGGACGGGAGGTACTGAAGCTTTCTTT. This gives the protein CATRTGGTEAFF. Full variable domain (outside the CDR3, taken from reference TRBV28 and TRBJ1-1): DVKVTQSSRYLVKRTGEKVFLECVQDMDHENMFWYRQDPGLGLRLIYFSYDVKMKEKGDIPEGYSVSREKKERFSLILESASTNQTSMYLCATRTGGTEAFFGQGTRLTVV.

The genes are TRBV9 and TRBJ2-5; D uncertain. The CDR3 is 14 residues long. CDR1 SGDLS and CDR2 YYNGEE come from the germline V gene. With 2 bases removed from V and 1 base from J, the gap between germline ends came to 9 bases. CDR3 in amino acids: CASSVGGAQETQYF. CDR3 nucleotide sequence: TGTGCCAGCAGCGTCGGCGGTGCCCAAGAGACCCAGTACTTC.

The V call is TRBV28, the J call TRBJ1-1, with unresolved D. Looked up from germline, CDR1 is MDHEN and CDR2 is SYDVKM. This CDR3 is built from 12 residues. The germline V and J ends were trimmed by 4 bases and 2 bases, with 5 bases remaining between them. CDR3 nucleotides: TGTGCCAGCAGTTCGTCCAACACTGAAGCTTTCTTT. Protein product: CASSSSNTEAFF.

The chain combines TRBV15 with TRBJ1-2, with TRBD1 as a possible D gene (5 bases). The CDR3 consists of 13 residues. Germline loops: CDR1 LNHNV, CDR2 YYDKDF (reference sequence). Trimming left V 3 bases short and J 7 bases short, with 12 bases between. The CDR3: CATSSPTVPGYTF. The CDR3 DNA is TGTGCCACCAGCAGCCCGACAGTACCTGGCTACACCTTC.

In this sample, this clone turned up a few times. CDR3 nucleotide sequence: TGCAGCGTTGGTCCCTCCGGGACAGGAGGGGTGTACTTC. Translated, it gives CSVGPSGTGGVYF. The genes are TRBV29-1 and TRBJ2-7; 8 bases map to TRBD1. This CDR3 comprises 13 residues. After removal of 4 bases from V and 12 bases from J, the junction contained 14 bases not matched to a gene. Germline V gene lookup returns CDR1 SQVTM and CDR2 ANQGSEA.

The rearrangement joins TRBV30 to TRBJ1-2; weak D call: TRBD1 (6 bases). Germline CDR1 GTSNPN, CDR2 SVGIG (reference sequence). Trimming took off 2 bases at V and 6 bases at J, with 7 bases between the two ends. The CDR3 consists of 11 residues. The CDR3 region has the DNA TGTGCCTGGAGTCCAGGGGATGGCTACACCTTC. Its protein product is CAWSPGDGYTF.

The rearrangement joins TRBV7-9 to TRBJ1-3, with TRBD1 as a possible D gene (6 bases). Germline-derived CDR1 and CDR2 are SEHNR and FQNEAQ (reference sequence). Trimming cost V 5 bases and J 0 bases, with 14 bases left between them. This CDR3 region has 16 residues. CDR3 sequence: CASSPGQLGSGNTIYF. The CDR3 bases are TGTGCCAGCAGCCCCGGACAGCTAGGCTCTGGAAACACCATATATTTT.

This rearrangement joins TRBV12-5 to TRBJ2-5; tentatively, D is TRBD2 (5 bases). The CDR3 consists of 14 residues. Looked up from germline, CDR1 is LGHNT and CDR2 is FRNRAP. V gave up 6 bases and J gave up 5 bases, with 16 bases separating them. The CDR3 region is CASGPGGSVETQYF. The CDR3 DNA reads TGTGCTAGTGGACCCGGAGGAAGCGTCGAGACCCAGTACTTC.

The chain has TRBV5-1 and TRBJ2-7; 8 positions match TRBD2. The V and J ends lost 2 bases and 2 bases, in that order; junction bases with no gene match: 9. The CDR3 consists of 16 residues. Germline V CDR1 and CDR2: SGHRS, YFSETQ. This CDR3 is CASSFTLLAETYEQYF. CDR3 nucleotide sequence: TGCGCCAGCAGCTTCACACTACTAGCGGAGACCTACGAGCAGTACTTC.

The rearrangement links TRBV6-5 to TRBJ1-6; 7 nucleotides agree with TRBD1. Germline V CDR1 and CDR2: MNHEY, SVGAGI. Trimming cost V 6 bases and J 7 bases; bases outside gene matches: 6. The CDR3 is 14 amino acids. In DNA, the CDR3 is TGTGCCAGCAGGGGGGGACAGCTAAATTCACCCCTCCACTTT. It translates to CASRGGQLNSPLHF.

V usage is TRBV28 and J usage is TRBJ2-7; TRBD2 agrees at 15 bases. CDR3 length: 16 amino acids. The V segment lost 6 bases and the J segment 4 bases; nucleotides outside the gene matches: 7. Germline lookup yields CDR1 MDHEN and CDR2 SYDVKM. The CDR3 sequence is CASRGPGTSGRYEQYF. CDR3 bases: TGTGCCAGCAGGGGGCCCGGGACTAGCGGGAGGTACGAGCAGTACTTC.

Only a few counts were recorded for this clone. The gene calls are TRBV7-8 and TRBJ2-5, with 9 bases fitting TRBD2. The CDR3 spans 14 residues. Germline assignment: CDR1 SGHVS and CDR2 FQNEAQ. J gave up 5 bases and V 7 bases, and 8 bases lay outside the gene matches. The CDR3 region is CASTAGGPGETQYF. The DNA of the CDR3 is TGTGCCAGCACCGCGGGGGGGCCCGGGGAGACCCAGTACTTC. The full variable domain, rest sourced from reference TRBV7-8 and TRBJ2-5, is GAGVSQSPRYKVAKRGQDVALRCDPISGHVSLFWYQQALGQGPEFLTYFQNEAQLDKSGLPSDRFFAERPEGSVSTLKIQRTQQEDSAVYLCASTAGGPGETQYFGPGTRLLVL.